The 19 T cell receptor beta chains below come from one sample, sequenced in a study of human T cells and chemical hapten exposure (dated by TCRdb to about 2021). The time point label on this specimen signifies: patch test 2, 6 weeks after DPC sensitization. The sample's treatment or condition label, decoded: therapeutic diphenylcyclopropenone sensitization with weekly scalp DPC. The method behind the library was RACE. Data came from a NextSeq 500. The public reads were quality trimmed at Q25 with fastp and then assembled into clones with MiXCR by TCRdb, keeping productive beta chains. Rows merge per CDR3 protein into single entries with the most common DNA and genes. Counted in this sample were some 90,000 distinct CDR3 sequences; approximately 10% of them appeared once. The leading ten clones occupy 3.2% of the sample. The sequencing used whole blood, collected in connection with sensitization to the hapten diphenylcyclopropenone (DPC). These receptors all stem from a woman between 35 and 50 years old with alopecia areata. Some clones in this sample may be carry-over from other donors' samples.

The sample holds a few counts of this clonotype. The chain combines TRBV6-2 or TRBV6-3 with TRBJ1-1; no clear D. The V gene's germline CDR1 is MNHEY and CDR2 SVGEGT. CDR3 length: 14 residues. The germline V and J ends were trimmed by 2 bases and 6 bases, with 13 bases remaining between them. The CDR3 protein is CASSYREQGAEAFF. The DNA for the CDR3 is TGTGCCAGCAGTTACAGAGAACAAGGCGCTGAAGCTTTCTTT.

The sample holds many counts of this clonotype. The chain recombines TRBV5-4 with TRBJ2-7; 8 positions match TRBD1. Germline assignment: CDR1 SGHNT and CDR2 YYREEE (reference sequence). Germline trimming cut 3 bases from V and 5 bases from J; bases unmatched to any gene: 10. The CDR3 runs 15 residues. DNA of the CDR3: TGTGCCAGCAGCTCGCGATTTCAGGGGGCCGACGAGCAGTACTTC. Its protein is CASSSRFQGADEQYF.

This clonotype was seen ten or more times. The chain couples TRBV28 to TRBJ2-1; the D is unclear. The V end was cut by 8 bases, the J end by 2 bases, with 19 bases between. This CDR3 region has 16 residues. Germline loops: CDR1 MDHEN, CDR2 SYDVKM. CDR3 loop: CASRLPRSGPYNEQFF. CDR3 nucleotide sequence: TGTGCCAGCCGACTCCCGCGGAGTGGGCCCTACAATGAGCAGTTCTTC.

The table lists this clonotype with many counts. The CDR3 region has the DNA TGCAGTGCGATAGACCATAATTCACCCCTCCACTTT. Its protein product is CSAIDHNSPLHF. The chain is built from TRBV20-1 and TRBJ1-6; D unclear. With 6 bases removed from V and 5 bases from J, the gap between germline ends came to 8 bases. Germline loops: CDR1 DFQATT, CDR2 SNEGSKA (reference sequence). CDR3 length equals 12 residues.

The table lists this clonotype with a few counts. The chain links TRBV7-2 to TRBJ2-5; 11 bases are a match to TRBD1. Germline V CDR1 and CDR2: SGHTA, FQGNSA. The V and J ends lost 4 bases and 4 bases, in that order; junction bases with no gene match: 5. This CDR3 contains 15 residues. CDR3 nucleotides: TGTGCCAGCAGCTCGTCCGGGACAGGGGGAGAGACCCAGTACTTC. It yields the protein CASSSSGTGGETQYF.

As for this clonotype: It is unclear where the CDR3 begins or ends on the DNA, so no DNA is shown, and the CDR3 is as TCRdb lists it. The rearrangement links TRBV19 to TRBJ1-1; the table gives TRBD1 as D, unverified against the DNA. Germline V gene lookup returns CDR1 LNHDA and CDR2 SQIVND (reference sequence). The CDR3 spans 22 residues, counting both ends. CDR3 amino acids: CASSIKANTEAFFGQANTEAFF.

This clonotype was seen a few times. The V and J genes are TRBV6-2 or TRBV6-3 and TRBJ2-3, with D perhaps TRBD2 (5 bases). CDR3 length equals 17 residues. The germline CDR1 and CDR2 sequences are MNHEY and SVGEGT. V dropped 6 bases and J dropped 0 bases, with 19 bases sitting between them. CDR3 amino acids: CASRAPLRRASTDTQYF. CDR3 DNA sequence: TGTGCCAGCAGGGCCCCTCTGAGGCGGGCGAGCACAGATACGCAGTATTTT.

At least ten counts were recorded for this clonotype. This chain uses TRBV6-5 with TRBJ1-5, with D unclear. CDR1 and CDR2 (germline): MNHEY, SVGAGI. This CDR3 region has 14 residues. Trimming left V 6 bases short and J 0 bases short, with 9 bases between. CDR3 sequence: CASRKLDSNQPQHF. The CDR3 DNA follows: TGTGCCAGCAGAAAGTTGGATAGCAATCAGCCCCAGCATTTT.

This clonotype was seen repeatedly, ten times or more. The gene calls are TRBV7-2 and TRBJ1-2; TRBD1 is a possible D gene (5 bases). The germline V and J ends were trimmed by 3 bases and 4 bases, with 18 bases remaining between them. The CDR3 sequence is 16 residues long. The germline V gene has CDR1 SGHTA and CDR2 FQGNSA. Written as DNA, the CDR3 is TGTGCCAGCAGCTTGAATCCGGGACTGATGAGCTATGGCTACACCTTC. Protein sequence: CASSLNPGLMSYGYTF.

This clonotype was counted only a few times. The chain couples TRBV5-6 to TRBJ2-3; possibly TRBD1 for D (5 bases). The CDR3 runs to 15 residues. CDR1 SGHDT and CDR2 YYEEEE come from the germline V gene. The V and J ends lost 7 bases and 4 bases respectively, with 19 bases between them. CDR3 amino acids: CASGSLRGDADTQYF. The CDR3 bases are TGTGCCAGCGGCTCCCTAAGGGGTGATGCAGATACGCAGTATTTT.

In the case of this clonotype: A much larger clone differs from this one at a single base, so this may be a read error. The chain carries TRBV28 and TRBJ1-1, with a tentative D call TRBD1 (6 bases). Germline values: CDR1 MDHEN, CDR2 SYDVKM. Trimming took off 6 bases at V and 4 bases at J, with 9 bases between the two ends. CDR3 size: 12 residues. The CDR3 spells CASRGGGTEAFF. Here the CDR3 DNA reads TGTGCCAGCAGAGGGGGGGGCACTGAAGCTTTCTTT.

The chain is built from TRBV28 and TRBJ2-4; 8 nucleotides agree with TRBD1. CDR1 MDHEN and CDR2 SYDVKM come from the germline V gene. V was pared by 1 base and J by 7 bases, with 3 bases of the junction left unmatched. This CDR3 has 14 residues. The CDR3 reads CASSLSGGMNIQYF. The CDR3, as DNA: TGTGCCAGCAGTTTATCAGGGGGCATGAACATTCAGTACTTC.

This clonotype has ten or more counts. The chain recombines TRBV28 with TRBJ2-3, with 14 nucleotides matching TRBD2. V lost 4 bases and J lost 5; bases outside the gene matches: 8. Germline V lookup: CDR1 MDHEN, CDR2 SYDVKM. The CDR3 has 17 amino acids. The CDR3 nucleotides are TGTGCCAGCAGTTCACAGACTAGCGGGAGGGGGAGAGATACGCAGTATTTT. Translating gives CASSSQTSGRGRDTQYF.

This clonotype appeared many times. The chain couples TRBV7-6 to TRBJ2-7; maybe TRBD2 (6 bases). Trimming shortened V by 3 bases and J by 6 bases, and 18 bases separated the two germline ends. Looked up from germline, CDR1 is SGHVS and CDR2 is FNYEAQ. This CDR3 contains 15 residues. CDR3 sequence: CASSFLSAAGGEQYF. The DNA for the CDR3 is TGTGCCAGCAGCTTTTTGAGTGCCGCCGGGGGCGAGCAGTACTTC.

V and J are TRBV19 and TRBJ1-5; tentatively, D is TRBD1 (5 bases). The CDR3 sequence is 14 residues long. The V end lost 5 bases, the J end lost 5 bases, and 13 bases lay between the germline ends. The germline V gene has CDR1 LNHDA and CDR2 SQIVND (reference sequence). In nucleotides, the CDR3 is TGTGCCAGTAGTCGAGGGGAGTTGCATCAGCCCCAGCATTTT. This sequence encodes CASSRGELHQPQHF. The variable domain in full, completed from reference TRBV19 and TRBJ1-5, reads DGGITQSPKYLFRKEGQNVTLSCEQNLNHDAMYWYRQDPGQGLRLIYYSQIVNDFQKGDIAEGYSVSREKKESFPLTVTSAQKNPTAFYLCASSRGELHQPQHFGDGTRLSIL.

The CDR3 DNA follows: TGTGCCATCAGTGAGTCACAGTGGAACGAAAAACTGTTTTTT. Translating it yields CAISESQWNEKLFF. This chain joins TRBV10-3 and TRBJ1-4; no clear D gene. The V gene lost 0 bases and the J gene lost 8 bases, with 10 bases spanning the gap. Germline values: CDR1 ENHRY, CDR2 SYGVKD. The CDR3 length is 14 residues.

This clonotype appeared many times. V usage is TRBV9 and J usage is TRBJ1-2, with D unresolved. Deletions cut 0 bases from V and 8 bases from J, with 11 bases between. The CDR3 loop spans 13 amino acids. Looked up from germline, CDR1 is SGDLS and CDR2 is YYNGEE. In DNA form, the CDR3 reads TGTGCCAGCAGCGTAGAGACGTCACGCGGCTACACCTTC. It codes for CASSVETSRGYTF.

The rearrangement uses TRBV30 and TRBJ1-5; D remains ambiguous. The CDR3 spans 16 residues. Germline V CDR1 and CDR2: GTSNPN, SVGIG (reference sequence). V shed 3 bases and J shed 0 bases, with 15 bases lying between them. CDR3 protein: CAWSARIAFSNQPQHF. The CDR3 DNA is TGTGCCTGGAGCGCCCGGATAGCTTTTAGCAATCAGCCCCAGCATTTT.

This clonotype has more than one count but fewer than ten. The chain joins TRBV7-2 to TRBJ1-2; 9 bases map to TRBD1. Trimming at V came to 5 bases and at J to 5 bases, leaving 12 bases not matched to a gene. CDR1 and CDR2 (germline): SGHTA, FQGNSA. The CDR3 runs to 16 residues. The DNA of the CDR3 is TGTGCCAGCAGCACCGATACCGGGACAGGGATTTATGGCTACACCTTC. Amino acid sequence: CASSTDTGTGIYGYTF. The whole variable domain, filled in from reference TRBV7-2 and TRBJ1-2, reads GAGVSQSPSNKVTEKGKDVELRCDPISGHTALYWYRQSLGQGLEFLIYFQGNSAPDKSGLPSDRFSAERTGGSVSTLTIQRTQQEDSAVYLCASSTDTGTGIYGYTFGSGTRLTVV.